This T cell receptor beta chain appears in the sequencing data of a study of T cell repertoires in cytomegalovirus infection. Study at large: Public TCR beta signatures indicated both CMV infection and matching HLA type.

The study's findings and limits: Cumulative public TCR beta family frequency identified carriers of CMV plus the relevant HLA. HLA-C-restricted CMV-specific TCR beta clonotypes prevailed in the ex vivo response.

TCRdb itself ran the reads through MiXCR, one entry per CDR3 protein. The sample consists of a few hundred thousand distinct CDR3 sequences, 29% of them appearing once. A note on this clonotype: No antigen is known for it.

Germline CDR1 reads SGHRS; CDR2 reads YFSETQ. After removal of 5 bases from V and 4 bases from J, the junction contained 8 bases not matched to a gene. There are 15 residues in the CDR3. The specimen comprised cultured PBMCs, sampled from culture after CMV antigen stimulation. This clonotype was sampled from a human donor in good health (CMV status not recorded). Some clones in this sample may be carry-over from other donors' samples. V is TRBV5-1 and J is TRBJ2-3; 9 positions match TRBD1. The chain's CDR3 is CASRENTGGADTQYF. The CDR3 DNA is TGCGCCAGCAGAGAAAACACAGGGGGCGCAGATACGCAGTATTTT.